What follows are 13 T cell receptor beta chains derived from one specimen sequenced in a study of blood T cells in healthy people across ages. Next came a second PCR, run for about 7 to 12 cycles, which used a sample-barcoded 5' primer along with a J-beta primer mix. TCRdb used MiXCR to reprocess the 5' RACE reads, holding one entry per CDR3 protein. The sample holds about 780,000 distinct CDR3 sequences, roughly 26% seen once. This sample was shared with a second study, whose subject was T cells of mothers and their children.

Sequenced sample: blood. The receptors were gathered from a boy between 10 and 17 years old in good health.

The chain recombines TRBV25-1 with TRBJ2-5, with a weak D call TRBD2 (5 bases). With 1 base removed from V and 3 bases from J, the gap between germline ends came to 6 bases. The CDR3 runs to 13 residues. The germline V gene has CDR1 MGHDK and CDR2 SYGVNS. Written as DNA, the CDR3 is TGTGCCAGCAGTGAATCCGGGAAAGAGACCCAGTACTTC. The encoded protein is CASSESGKETQYF.

V usage is TRBV20-1 and J usage is TRBJ1-5; D gene unclear. The CDR3 is made up of 13 amino acids. V was pared by 6 bases and J by 7 bases, with 16 bases between. The V gene's germline CDR1 is DFQATT and CDR2 SNEGSKA (reference sequence). For the CDR3, the DNA is TGCAGTGCGGCAGACTCGTCAGGACAGCCCCAGCATTTT. It is translated as CSAADSSGQPQHF.

This clonotype was counted between two and nine times. The chain links TRBV20-1 to TRBJ2-1; 9 bases map to TRBD2. The J call is doubtful: the DNA matches TRBJ2-5 better. CDR1 and CDR2 (germline): DFQATT, SNEGSKA (reference sequence). The CDR3 consists of 16 residues. Here the CDR3 DNA reads TGCAGTGCTAGAGATTGGTTAGCGGGGGCCCCAGAGACCCAGTACTTC. It translates to CSARDWLAGAPETQYF.

This clonotype was recorded a few times. The J gene is TRBJ2-4, the V gene TRBV7-2; 10 positions agree with TRBD2. There are 15 residues in the CDR3. Germline CDR1 reads SGHTA; CDR2 reads FQGNSA. V gave up 1 base and J gave up 8 bases; unmatched junction bases: 5. The chain's CDR3 is CASSLGGLAEDIQYF. In nucleotides, the CDR3 is TGTGCCAGCAGCTTAGGAGGACTAGCGGAGGACATTCAGTACTTC. The whole variable domain, filled in from reference TRBV7-2 and TRBJ2-4, reads GAGVSQSPSNKVTEKGKDVELRCDPISGHTALYWYRQSLGQGLEFLIYFQGNSAPDKSGLPSDRFSAERTGGSVSTLTIQRTQQEDSAVYLCASSLGGLAEDIQYFGAGTRLSVL.

This clonotype was counted between two and nine times. The chain has TRBV24-1 and TRBJ2-7; D possibly uses TRBD1 or TRBD2 (6 bases each). CDR1 and CDR2 from the germline V gene are KGHDR and SFDVKD. This CDR3 is 11 amino acids long. Deletions cut 7 bases from V and 13 bases from J, with 16 bases between. Here the CDR3 reads CATSPSGAIYF. The CDR3 DNA reads as TGTGCCACCAGCCCCTCGGGGGCAATCTACTTC.

This rearrangement joins TRBV20-1 to TRBJ2-5, with 8 nucleotides matching TRBD2. The germline V gene encodes CDR1 DFQATT and CDR2 SNEGSKA (reference sequence). The V segment lost 7 bases and the J segment 2 bases; nucleotides outside the gene matches: 6. The CDR3 contains 13 residues. The CDR3 DNA is TGCAGTGTGCTCGAGCGGGGGCAAGAGACCCAGTACTTC. This sequence encodes CSVLERGQETQYF.

This clonotype turned up a few times. The J gene is TRBJ1-3, the V gene TRBV7-6; D is uncertain. The CDR3 loop spans 15 amino acids. CDR1 and CDR2 (germline): SGHVS, FNYEAQ. Trimming pared 1 base from V and 0 bases from J, leaving 7 bases between. CDR3 bases: TGTGCCAGCAGCTTAGGGACGTCCTCTGGAAACACCATATATTTT. Translated, it gives CASSLGTSSGNTIYF. Drawing the rest from reference TRBV7-6 and TRBJ1-3, the complete variable domain is GAGVSQSPRYKVTKRGQDVALRCDPISGHVSLYWYRQALGQGPEFLTYFNYEAQQDKSGLPNDRFSAERPEGSISTLTIQRTEQRDSAMYRCASSLGTSSGNTIYFGEGSWLTVV.

This clonotype was counted only a few times. V and J are TRBV5-1 and TRBJ1-4; 8 bases agree with TRBD1. The V segment lost 2 bases and the J segment 13 bases; nucleotides outside the gene matches: 13. The CDR3 runs 15 residues. The germline gives CDR1 SGHRS, CDR2 YFSETQ. CDR3 residues: CASSFLGQGREGLFF. DNA of the CDR3: TGCGCCAGCAGCTTCTTAGGACAGGGCCGGGAGGGACTGTTTTTT.

V and J are TRBV10-3 and TRBJ2-1; TRBD2 agrees at 7 bases. V gave up 4 bases and J gave up 8 bases; unmatched junction bases: 14. Germline V gives CDR1 ENHRY, CDR2 SYGVKD. This CDR3 is 16 amino acids long. CDR3 sequence reads: CAISVDTGGATDEQFF. In nucleotides, the CDR3 is TGTGCCATCAGTGTGGACACGGGAGGAGCCACCGATGAGCAGTTCTTC.

The chain couples TRBV27 to TRBJ1-2; maybe TRBD1 (5 bases). The length of the CDR3 is 13 residues. Trimming removed 9 bases at V and 5 bases at J, with 16 bases between. Germline lookup yields CDR1 MNHEY and CDR2 SMNVEV (reference sequence). The CDR3 here is CASQYSPGYGYTF. For the CDR3, the DNA is TGTGCCAGTCAGTATTCCCCAGGGTATGGCTACACCTTC.

The chain employs TRBV7-6 and TRBJ2-5; 11 bases are shared with TRBD1. V shed 7 bases and J 5 bases; nucleotides not matched to a gene: 6. This CDR3 has 14 residues. Germline V gives CDR1 SGHVS, CDR2 FNYEAQ. CDR3 in DNA: TGTGCCAGCACCCTGGACAGGGGGCTTGAGACCCAGTACTTC. Its translation: CASTLDRGLETQYF.

This clonotype occurred many times. V usage is TRBV11-3 and J usage is TRBJ2-1, with 9 bases fitting TRBD2. Germline CDR1 SGHNT, CDR2 YENEEA. The CDR3 is 16 amino acids. J lost 8 bases, V lost 1 base, and 9 bases had no gene match. This chain's CDR3 is CASSLGSTAGGHEQFF. The CDR3 DNA is TGTGCCAGCAGCTTAGGGTCTACGGCGGGGGGGCATGAGCAGTTCTTC.

This clonotype has more than one count but fewer than ten. The chain's CDR3 is CASSSLPQRGTEETQYF. CDR3 in DNA: TGTGCCAGCAGCTCGCTCCCCCAGCGGGGGACAGAGGAGACCCAGTACTTC. The rearrangement joins TRBV7-3 to TRBJ2-5; D may be TRBD2 (8 bases). CDR1 SGHTA and CDR2 FQGTGA come from the germline V gene. V gave up 4 bases and J gave up 5 bases, with 23 bases separating them. The CDR3 contains 17 residues.